Listed here are 9 T cell receptor beta chains from one sample, sequenced in a study of blood T cells in healthy people across ages. Primers used in a second PCR of about 6 to 11 cycles were a sample-barcoded 5' primer and a J-beta primer mix. TCRdb analysed the 5' RACE reads with MiXCR anew, one entry per CDR3 protein. The sample yields some 760,000 distinct CDR3 sequences, more than 20% seen once. This sample also belongs to another study, concerning T cells of mothers and their children.

Sequences were obtained from blood. The receptors here all came from a boy aged 10-17 years in good health.

The genes are TRBV28 and TRBJ2-5; 10 bases map to TRBD1. V dropped 6 bases and J dropped 4; count of bases not matched to a gene: 11. Germline V CDR1 and CDR2: MDHEN, SYDVKM. This CDR3 is built from 16 residues. The CDR3 DNA sequence: TGTGCCAGCAGCTACCGGGACAGGGGTACCATAGAGACCCAGTACTTC. It codes for CASSYRDRGTIETQYF.

This chain joins TRBV3-1 and TRBJ2-6; D perhaps matches TRBD1 (6 bases). Germline V CDR1 and CDR2: LGHDT, YNNKEL (reference sequence). The ends were cut back, 1 base at V and 2 bases at J, with 12 bases in the middle. The CDR3 is 17 amino acids. CDR3 in amino acids: CASSQGQVPAGANVLTF. CDR3 bases: TGTGCCAGCAGCCAAGGACAGGTTCCCGCTGGGGCCAACGTCCTGACTTTC. Drawing the rest from reference TRBV3-1 and TRBJ2-6, the complete variable domain is DTAVSQTPKYLVTQMGNDKSIKCEQNLGHDTMYWYKQDSKKFLKIMFSYNNKELIINETVPNRFSPKSPDKAHLNLHINSLELGDSAVYFCASSQGQVPAGANVLTFGAGSRLTVL.

The chain couples TRBV29-1 to TRBJ2-2, with a tentative D call TRBD2 (6 bases). Trimming pared 7 bases from V and 0 bases from J, leaving 9 bases between. Germline CDR1 SQVTM, CDR2 ANQGSEA. There are 13 residues in the CDR3. CDR3 sequence (DNA): TGCAGCGCTGGGGGGACGAACACCGGGGAGCTGTTTTTT. Its protein is CSAGGTNTGELFF.

A few counts support this clonotype. The rearrangement joins TRBV2 to TRBJ2-5; D gene unclear. Near its end, the DNA agrees better with TRBJ2-1, so the J call may be wrong. This CDR3 contains 13 residues. CDR1 and CDR2 from the germline V gene are SNHLY and FYNNEI. The CDR3 DNA is TGTGCCAGCCTCGGGCCCCTGAATAGTGAGCAGTTCTTC. Translation: CASLGPLNSEQFF.

This rearrangement joins TRBV7-2 to TRBJ2-7; 8 bases map to TRBD2. This CDR3 has 15 amino acids. Trimming cost V 3 bases and J 2 bases; bases outside gene matches: 6. Germline V CDR1 and CDR2: SGHTA, FQGNSA. CDR3 in DNA: TGTGCCAGCAGCTTCCCCGGGACTAGTCCCTACGAGCAGTACTTC. It codes for CASSFPGTSPYEQYF.

The chain uses TRBV5-1 and TRBJ2-1; possibly TRBD1 or TRBD2 for D (5 bases each). Deletions cut 0 bases from V and 0 bases from J, with 10 bases between. The germline V gene has CDR1 SGHRS and CDR2 YFSETQ. The CDR3 totals 16 residues. CDR3 bases: TGCGCCAGCAGCTTGGTCGTGGGGGACTCCTACAATGAGCAGTTCTTC. The encoded protein is CASSLVVGDSYNEQFF.

At least ten counts were recorded for this clonotype. Written as DNA, the CDR3 is TGCAGCGTTGAATCACCCGGTGGGGGCAATGAGCAGTTCTTC. The encoded protein is CSVESPGGGNEQFF. The chain couples TRBV29-1 to TRBJ2-1, with D perhaps being TRBD1 or TRBD2 (5 bases each). The CDR3 runs 14 residues. Germline CDR1 SQVTM, CDR2 ANQGSEA. The V end lost 2 bases, the J end lost 6 bases, and 14 bases lay between the germline ends.

This clonotype was recorded a few times. The chain recombines TRBV6-2 or TRBV6-3 with TRBJ2-5, with no clear D. Trimming took off 5 bases at V and 5 bases at J, with 18 bases between the two ends. The CDR3 covers 15 residues. CDR1 is MNHEY and CDR2 is SVGEGT in the germline V gene. CDR3 nucleotides: TGTGCCAGCAGTACCACAAACCTCCGGCGGGAGACCCAGTACTTC. It codes for CASSTTNLRRETQYF.

This rearrangement joins TRBV7-9 to TRBJ1-4; 8 bases are a match to TRBD1. The CDR3 contains 14 residues. Germline-derived CDR1 and CDR2 are SEHNR and FQNEAQ (reference sequence). Trimming at V came to 4 bases and at J to 10 bases, leaving 8 bases not matched to a gene. The CDR3 DNA reads as TGTGCCAGCAGCTCCCCCACTACAGGGGGAAAACTGTTTTTT. Amino acid sequence: CASSSPTTGGKLFF.